The present T cell receptor beta chain was sequenced within a study of blood T cell repertoires in COVID-19. As for the study in general: Italy, Spain and the United States were the sources of the convalescent and acute COVID-19 samples. Sources were T cells, B-cell-depleted T cells, or PBMCs; the material itself was cDNA or gDNA.

The V and J ends lost 5 bases and 12 bases respectively, with 11 bases between them. The CDR3 contains 11 residues. Germline loops: CDR1 SEHNR, CDR2 FQNEAQ (reference sequence). Original analysis: It was from reference gene primer amplification that nucleated cell counts were estimated. Here immunoSEQ multiplex PCR was the method, and the copy in TCRdb shows in-frame clones only, minus some. The V and J calls and clone size are taken from that table; D and trimming were inferred from the DNA. The table shows about 230,000 clones, with 80% to 85% occurring only once. This TCR derives from a middle-aged man with acute or convalescent COVID-19. The V call is TRBV7-9, the J call TRBJ2-1; the D gene is possibly TRBD2 (6 bases). Sequences were obtained from peripheral blood. CDR3 bases: TGTGCCAGCAGCCCACTGGAGGGGCAGTTCTTC. It translates to CASSPLEGQFF.